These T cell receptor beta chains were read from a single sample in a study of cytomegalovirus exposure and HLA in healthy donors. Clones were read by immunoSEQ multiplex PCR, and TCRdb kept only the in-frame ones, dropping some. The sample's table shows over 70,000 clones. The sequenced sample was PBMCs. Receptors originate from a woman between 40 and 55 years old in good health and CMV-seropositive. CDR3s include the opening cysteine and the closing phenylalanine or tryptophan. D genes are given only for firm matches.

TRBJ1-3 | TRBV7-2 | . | TGTGCCAGCAGCTTAGGGTCAGGGAACTCTGGAAACACCATATATTTT | CASSLGSGNSGNTIYF
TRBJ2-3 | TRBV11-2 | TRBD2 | TGTGCCAGCAGCCTAGCGGGGGGGTTAACTTATACGCAGTATTTT | CASSLAGGLTYTQYF
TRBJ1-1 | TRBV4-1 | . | TGCGCCAGCAGCCAACCCAGCAGGGGCTCCAACACTGAAGCTTTCTTT | CASSQPSRGSNTEAFF
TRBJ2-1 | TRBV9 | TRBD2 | TGTGCCAGCAGCGTAAGCGGGAGTAGAAATGAGCAGTTCTTC | CASSVSGSRNEQFF
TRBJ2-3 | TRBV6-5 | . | TGTGCCAGCAGTTACTCCGAACTAGGCACAGATACGCAGTATTTT | CASSYSELGTDTQYF
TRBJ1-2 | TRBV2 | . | TGTGCCAGCAGCCCAGGGAACTATGGCTACACCTTC | CASSPGNYGYTF
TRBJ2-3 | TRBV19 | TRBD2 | TGTGCCAGTAGTATCGGAAGCGGGGGGGCGGCAGATACGCAGTATTTT | CASSIGSGGAADTQYF
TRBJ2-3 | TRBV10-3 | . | TGTGCCGTCAGTGAGTCAACGGGGGTGGGTGCGCAGTATTTT | CAVSESTGVGAQYF
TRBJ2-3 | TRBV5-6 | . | TGTGCCAGCAGCTTGGTAGCGACCAGCACAGATACGCAGTATTTT | CASSLVATSTDTQYF
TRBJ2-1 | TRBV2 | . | TGTGCCAGCAGAGACTCACAGGGACGGATAGATGAACAGTTCTTC | CASRDSQGRIDEQFF
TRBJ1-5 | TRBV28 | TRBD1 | TGTGCCAGCAGTTTCTCCCTGCGTAGTCTAATGGGACAGGGTTTGAATCAGCCCCAGCATTTT | CASSFSLRSLMGQGLNQPQHF
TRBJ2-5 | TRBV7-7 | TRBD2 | TGTGCTAGCAGCGCGGGACTAACCTCCTCGGAGACCCAGTACTTC | CASSAGLTSSETQYF
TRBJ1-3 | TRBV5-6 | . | TGTGCCAGCAGCTTGGAGACGGGAAACATACTCTCTGGAAACACCATATATTTT | CASSLETGNILSGNTIYF
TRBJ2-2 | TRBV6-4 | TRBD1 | TGTGCCAGCAGAGTACAGGGGGTCGATACCGGGGAGCTGTTTTTT | CASRVQGVDTGELFF
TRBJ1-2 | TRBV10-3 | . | TGTGCCATCAGTGAGTCAGGAGCAAACTATGGCTACACCTTC | CAISESGANYGYTF
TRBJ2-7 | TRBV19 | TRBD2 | TGTGCCAGTAGTGCATCTACCGGGGGGTACGAGCAGTACTTC | CASSASTGGYEQYF
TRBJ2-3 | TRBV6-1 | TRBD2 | TGTGCCAGCAGCACTAGCGGGGGGGATACAGATACGCAGTATTTT | CASSTSGGDTDTQYF
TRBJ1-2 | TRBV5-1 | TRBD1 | TGCGCCAGCAGCTTCCTCTCGCGACAGGGAAACTATGGCTACACCTTC | CASSFLSRQGNYGYTF
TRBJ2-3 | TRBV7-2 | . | TGTGCCAGCAGCTTAAAATTCGACATTATCACAGATACGCAGTATTTT | CASSLKFDIITDTQYF
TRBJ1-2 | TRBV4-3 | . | TGCGCCAGCAGCCACGACCGACAGATCTATGGCTACACCTTC | CASSHDRQIYGYTF
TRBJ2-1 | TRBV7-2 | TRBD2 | TGTGCCAGCAGCCCTGGACTAGCTTACTCTTTGTATGAGCAGTTCTTC | CASSPGLAYSLYEQFF
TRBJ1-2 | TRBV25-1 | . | TGTGCCAGCAGTGAATATGAGGCACCCGGGGGCTACACCTTC | CASSEYEAPGGYTF
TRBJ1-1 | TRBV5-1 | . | TGCGCCAGCAGCTCCCTAGACCCGAGGGCTGAAGCTTTCTTT | CASSSLDPRAEAFF
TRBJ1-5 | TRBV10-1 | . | TGCGCCATAATCTTAGGCGACAGGAGCAATCAGCCCCAGCATTTT | CAIILGDRSNQPQHF
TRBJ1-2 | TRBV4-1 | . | TGCGCCAGCAGCCAAGGACCGATGACCGAGGGTGCTTACTATGGCTACACCTTC | CASSQGPMTEGAYYGYTF
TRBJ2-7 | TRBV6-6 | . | TGTGCCAGCAGTCGGGACACTTTTTACGAGCAGTACTTC | CASSRDTFYEQYF
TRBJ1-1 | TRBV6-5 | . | TGTGCCAGCAGTTACTCGACAGCTATGAACACTGAAGCTTTCTTT | CASSYSTAMNTEAFF
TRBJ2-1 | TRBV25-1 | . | TGTGCCAGCAGTGAATTCGGGGACTACAATGAGCAGTTCTTC | CASSEFGDYNEQFF
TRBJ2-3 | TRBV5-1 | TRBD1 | TGCGCCAGCAGCCCGACCGAGGGGGCCCCGGATACGCAGTATTTT | CASSPTEGAPDTQYF
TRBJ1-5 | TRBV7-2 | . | TGTGCCAGCAGCCTCTCGAGGGGGGGCCAGCCCCAGCATTTT | CASSLSRGGQPQHF
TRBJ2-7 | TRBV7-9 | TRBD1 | TGTGCCAGCAGCTTAGTTGCAGGGGGTTACCGGTACAGCTCCTACGAGCAGTACTTC | CASSLVAGGYRYSSYEQYF
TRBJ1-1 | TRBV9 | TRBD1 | TGTGCCAGCAGCCCCGGGACAGCGAACACTGAAGCTTTCTTT | CASSPGTANTEAFF
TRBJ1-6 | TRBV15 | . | TGTGCCACCAGCACCCTCTGGGAGGGTTCCTATAATTCACCCCTCCACTTT | CATSTLWEGSYNSPLHF
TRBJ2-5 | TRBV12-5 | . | TGTGCTAGTGGTTTGTCCTACACAGGTGGAGAGACCCAGTACTTC | CASGLSYTGGETQYF
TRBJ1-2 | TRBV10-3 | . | TGTACCATCAGTCCCGACCCAGGGATTAACTATGGCTACACCTTC | CTISPDPGINYGYTF
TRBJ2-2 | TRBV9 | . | TGTGCCAGCAGCGTAGAGAGCGGGCATAACACCGGGGAGCTGTTTTTT | CASSVESGHNTGELFF
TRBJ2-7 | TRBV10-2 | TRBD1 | TGCGCCACCTTCCCATGGGACAGAGCATACGAGCAGTACTTC | CATFPWDRAYEQYF
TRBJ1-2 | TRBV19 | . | TGTGCCAGTAGTAGCCTCCGGGCTAACTATGGCTACACCTTC | CASSSLRANYGYTF
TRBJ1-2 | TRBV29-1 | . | TGCAGCGTTGATGGGGATATCGGGGTTGGCTACACCTTC | CSVDGDIGVGYTF
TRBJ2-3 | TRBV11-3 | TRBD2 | TGTGCCAGCAGCTTAGATCGCGGGGGGGCAACAGATACGCAGTATTTT | CASSLDRGGATDTQYF